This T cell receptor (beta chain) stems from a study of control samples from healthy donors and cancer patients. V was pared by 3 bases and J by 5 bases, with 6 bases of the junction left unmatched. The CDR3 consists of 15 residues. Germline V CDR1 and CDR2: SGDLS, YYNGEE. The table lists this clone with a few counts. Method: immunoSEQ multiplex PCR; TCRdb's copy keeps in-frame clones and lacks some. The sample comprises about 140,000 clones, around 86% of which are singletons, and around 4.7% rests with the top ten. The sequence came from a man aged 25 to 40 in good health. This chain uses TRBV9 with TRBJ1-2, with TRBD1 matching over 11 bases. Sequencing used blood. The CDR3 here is CASSEPGQGEYGYTF. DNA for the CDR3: TGTGCCAGCAGCGAGCCGGGACAGGGGGAGTATGGCTACACCTTC.